This is a list of T cell receptor beta chains from one sample in a study of Ad26.COV2.S vaccination and SARS-CoV-2 variants. Libraries were prepared by immunoSEQ multiplex PCR; TCRdb keeps only in-frame clonotypes and omits some of them. The table records 300,000 to 350,000 clones, 70% to 90% of them present only once. The source material was peripheral blood, sampled in a trial of Ad26.COV2.S vaccine versus placebo. These TCRs come from a person between 18 and 65 years old who received the Ad26.COV2.S COVID-19 vaccine or a placebo. Each CDR3 is given with its conserved first and last residue. The D gene is left open where the match is weak.

v_gene: TRBV13; d_gene: NA; j_gene: TRBJ2-6; CDR3aa: CASTPGGSGANVLTF; CDR3nt: TGTGCCAGCACCCCCGGGGGATCGGGGGCCAACGTCCTGACTTTC
v_gene: TRBV6-5; d_gene: TRBD1; j_gene: TRBJ1-1; CDR3aa: CASSLDRGRITEAFF; CDR3nt: TGTGCCAGCAGTTTGGACAGGGGGCGGATTACTGAAGCTTTCTTT
v_gene: TRBV9; d_gene: NA; j_gene: TRBJ1-2; CDR3aa: CASSVNPDGPGYTF; CDR3nt: TGTGCCAGCAGCGTAAACCCAGACGGACCTGGCTACACCTTC
v_gene: TRBV3-1/TRBV3-2; d_gene: TRBD1; j_gene: TRBJ1-2; CDR3aa: CASSQDVRGRGYTF; CDR3nt: TGTGCCAGCAGCCAAGATGTTAGGGGGCGAGGCTACACCTTC
v_gene: TRBV7-8; d_gene: TRBD1; j_gene: TRBJ1-6; CDR3aa: CASSLLTGANSPLHF; CDR3nt: TGTGCCAGCAGCCTCCTGACAGGGGCTAATTCACCCCTCCACTTT
v_gene: TRBV19; d_gene: NA; j_gene: TRBJ1-2; CDR3aa: CASSIAGRARSGYTF; CDR3nt: TGTGCCAGTAGTATAGCGGGGCGGGCGAGGAGTGGCTACACCTTC
v_gene: TRBV7-9; d_gene: NA; j_gene: TRBJ1-1; CDR3aa: CASSPSANTEAFF; CDR3nt: TGTGCCAGCAGCCCCAGCGCGAACACTGAAGCTTTCTTT
v_gene: TRBV6-2/TRBV6-3; d_gene: TRBD2; j_gene: TRBJ2-7; CDR3aa: CASSTALAGDSYEQYF; CDR3nt: TGTGCCAGCAGTACGGCACTAGCGGGGGACTCCTACGAGCAGTACTTC
v_gene: TRBV10-2; d_gene: NA; j_gene: TRBJ1-1; CDR3aa: CASNLESGRDTEAFF; CDR3nt: TGCGCCAGCAATCTTGAATCCGGACGGGACACTGAAGCTTTCTTT
v_gene: TRBV2; d_gene: NA; j_gene: TRBJ2-7; CDR3aa: CASSEPATNGGGLGYEQYF; CDR3nt: TGTGCCAGCAGTGAACCCGCTACAAATGGTGGAGGCCTAGGCTACGAGCAGTACTTC
v_gene: TRBV6-5; d_gene: NA; j_gene: TRBJ2-5; CDR3aa: CASSPGPSAQYF; CDR3nt: TGTGCCAGCAGTCCGGGCCCCTCGGCCCAGTACTTC
v_gene: TRBV7-8; d_gene: TRBD1; j_gene: TRBJ1-3; CDR3aa: CASSLRATGQGTGNTIYF; CDR3nt: TGTGCCAGCAGCTTAAGGGCGACAGGGCAGGGGACTGGAAACACCATATATTTT
v_gene: TRBV5-1; d_gene: NA; j_gene: TRBJ2-3; CDR3aa: CASSLYGGKGVRDTDTQYF; CDR3nt: TGCGCCAGCAGCTTGTATGGGGGAAAGGGTGTGAGGGACACAGATACGCAGTATTTT